The 32 T cell receptor beta chains reported below all come from one sample, sequenced in a study of neurological immune-mediated disorders. A single record per CDR3 protein comes from TCRdb applying MiXCR to the 5' RACE reads. The sample has more than 45,000 distinct CDR3 sequences, 11% seen once. The sample comprised PBMCs. The receptors shown here come from a man in his 60s in good health.

This clonotype was seen many times. The chain employs TRBV4-3 and TRBJ2-7, with D unclear. The V gene lost 1 base and the J gene lost 1 base, with 11 bases spanning the gap. Germline CDR1 is LGHNA and CDR2 is YSLEER. This CDR3 comprises 15 residues. The CDR3 reads CASSQAAGVSYEQYF. For the CDR3, the DNA is TGCGCCAGCAGCCAAGCCGCCGGCGTTTCCTACGAGCAGTACTTC.

This clonotype was seen at least ten times. V is TRBV11-2 and J is TRBJ1-3, with D perhaps matching TRBD1 (5 bases). The CDR3 has 16 residues. Trimming removed 5 bases at V and 0 bases at J, with 14 bases between. Germline CDR1 and CDR2: SGHAT and FQNNGV. CDR3 nucleotides: TGTGCCAGCAGCCCGGCCGGCGGGGGCTCTGGAAACACCATATATTTT. This encodes CASSPAGGGSGNTIYF.

The chain recombines TRBV20-1 with TRBJ1-1, with D tentatively TRBD1 (5 bases). CDR1 and CDR2 (germline): DFQATT, SNEGSKA (reference sequence). V gave up 6 bases and J gave up 1 base, with 9 bases separating them. The CDR3 spans 12 residues. The CDR3 sequence: CSARTTNTEAFF. The CDR3 nucleotides read TGCAGTGCCCGGACAACGAACACTGAAGCTTTCTTT.

Ten or more counts support this clonotype. The chain combines TRBV7-2 with TRBJ2-5; 11 positions agree with TRBD1. CDR1 and CDR2 from the germline V gene are SGHTA and FQGNSA. Trimming took 6 bases from V and 4 from J; bases not matched to a gene: 7. This CDR3 contains 15 residues. CDR3 sequence reads: CASSADRGRGETQYF. The CDR3 bases are TGTGCCAGCAGTGCGGACAGGGGGCGCGGAGAGACCCAGTACTTC.

This clonotype was counted at least ten times. The V gene is TRBV12-3 or TRBV12-4, the J gene TRBJ1-2, with D maybe TRBD1 (6 bases). V lost 2 bases, J lost 7 bases, and 17 bases lay in between. This CDR3 has 15 amino acids. This CDR3 reads CASSLRAGTLGGYTF. DNA for the CDR3: TGTGCCAGCAGTTTAAGGGCAGGGACACTTGGTGGCTACACCTTC.

This clonotype appeared many times. The J gene is TRBJ1-4, the V gene TRBV20-1, with a weak D call TRBD1 (5 bases). CDR3 length: 15 amino acids. The V gene lost 3 bases and the J gene lost 7 bases, with 18 bases spanning the gap. Germline loops: CDR1 DFQATT, CDR2 SNEGSKA (reference sequence). The chain's CDR3 is CSASRRGAGFEKLFF. DNA for the CDR3: TGCAGTGCTAGCCGAAGAGGGGCGGGATTTGAAAAACTGTTTTTT.

At least ten counts were recorded for this clonotype. This sequence joins TRBV14 and TRBJ1-1; no clear D gene. The V gene's germline CDR1 is SGHDN and CDR2 FVKESK. V lost 4 bases and J lost 5, with 17 bases in between. The CDR3 is 15 residues long. The CDR3 reads CASSPWVGRLTEAFF. CDR3 DNA: TGTGCCAGCAGCCCCTGGGTGGGCAGGCTTACTGAAGCTTTCTTT.

This clonotype occurred many times. This rearrangement joins TRBV3-1 to TRBJ1-1; 7 nucleotides align to TRBD1. This CDR3 is 13 amino acids long. Germline-derived CDR1 and CDR2 are LGHDT and YNNKEL (reference sequence). The V segment lost 8 bases and the J segment 5 bases; nucleotides outside the gene matches: 8. The CDR3 reads CASQQGPGTEAFF. For the CDR3, the DNA is TGTGCCAGCCAACAGGGGCCGGGAACTGAAGCTTTCTTT.

This clonotype was picked up many times. The rearrangement uses TRBV7-2 and TRBJ2-7; TRBD1 agrees at 9 bases. V gave up 3 bases and J gave up 6 bases; unmatched junction bases: 6. The CDR3 contains 14 residues. Germline CDR1 reads SGHTA; CDR2 reads FQGNSA. The CDR3 bases are TGTGCCAGCAGCTTGGGACAGGGATCCGGCGAGCAGTACTTC. It is translated as CASSLGQGSGEQYF.

This clonotype has a handful of counts. The V call is TRBV6-2 or TRBV6-3, the J call TRBJ1-6, with D unresolved. The V end was cut by 0 bases, the J end by 0 bases, with 18 bases between. The CDR3 sequence is 20 residues long. Germline V gives CDR1 MNHEY, CDR2 SVGEGT. The CDR3 region has the DNA TGTGCCAGCAGTTACTCGGTTCGGGAAAGTATAAGCTCCTATAATTCACCCCTCCACTTT. As protein: CASSYSVRESISSYNSPLHF.

This clonotype has at least ten counts. The rearrangement uses TRBV6-5 and TRBJ2-7; TRBD1 might be the D (6 bases). V lost 3 bases, J lost 2 bases, and 17 bases lay in between. This CDR3 is 16 amino acids long. Germline CDR1 reads MNHEY; CDR2 reads SVGAGI. CDR3 DNA sequence: TGTGCCAGCAGTTATTTAAGGGGGAGAAGCACCTACGAGCAGTACTTC. Translating it yields CASSYLRGRSTYEQYF.

This clonotype appeared many times. The chain joins TRBV27 to TRBJ1-1, with a weak D call TRBD1 (5 bases). CDR1 and CDR2 from the germline V gene are MNHEY and SMNVEV (reference sequence). V was trimmed by 5 bases and J by 9 bases, leaving 19 bases between them. CDR3 length: 14 amino acids. The CDR3 DNA sequence: TGTGCCAGCAGTCCGGGGGGTAGGGCTCGTAAAGCTTTCTTT. It is translated as CASSPGGRARKAFF.

V and J are TRBV7-2 and TRBJ1-3; TRBD1 is a possible D gene (5 bases). This CDR3 is 17 amino acids long. The ends were cut back, 0 bases at V and 4 bases at J, with 16 bases in the middle. Germline CDR1 SGHTA, CDR2 FQGNSA. CDR3 residues: CASSLAGQLRLGNTIYF. The CDR3 DNA sequence: TGTGCCAGCAGCTTAGCGGGGCAGCTCAGACTCGGAAACACCATATATTTT.

This clonotype was observed many times. The chain has TRBV28 and TRBJ1-2, with D unresolved. With 5 bases removed from V and 0 bases from J, the gap between germline ends came to 10 bases. CDR1 and CDR2 from the germline V gene are MDHEN and SYDVKM. CDR3 size: 14 residues. CDR3 sequence reads: CASSLSRPNYGYTF. The DNA for the CDR3 is TGTGCCAGCAGTCTGTCCCGGCCTAACTATGGCTACACCTTC.

By its share, this clonotype is medium-sized. The chain combines TRBV20-1 with TRBJ1-5; D is unclear. In germline, CDR1 is DFQATT, CDR2 SNEGSKA (reference sequence). V shed 3 bases and J shed 0 bases, with 15 bases lying between them. The CDR3 is 16 residues long. CDR3 bases: TGCAGTGCTAGCTCCCCGACACTTTATAGCAATCAGCCCCAGCATTTT. As protein: CSASSPTLYSNQPQHF.

This clonotype was seen at least ten times. The chain joins TRBV6-5 to TRBJ2-2, with a weak D call TRBD2 (6 bases). Germline CDR1 and CDR2: MNHEY and SVGAGI. This CDR3 has 13 residues. Trimming removed 2 bases from V and 5 bases from J, with 6 bases in between. CDR3 DNA: TGTGCCAGCAGTTACCGGGGGACCGGGGAGCTGTTTTTT. Its protein is CASSYRGTGELFF.

In its sample, this clonotype was seen many times. This chain connects TRBV4-3 to TRBJ2-6; tentative D call: TRBD1 (6 bases). CDR1 is LGHNA, CDR2 YSLEER, per germline. V lost 1 base and J lost 0, with 7 bases in between. The CDR3 contains 16 residues. CDR3: CASSQVGASGANVLTF. The CDR3 coding sequence is TGCGCCAGCAGCCAAGTGGGGGCCTCTGGGGCCAACGTCCTGACTTTC.

At least ten counts were recorded for this clonotype. V and J are TRBV25-1 and TRBJ2-1; 8 positions match TRBD1. The CDR3 sequence is 14 residues long. Trimming took 7 bases from V and 1 from J; bases not matched to a gene: 3. Germline V lookup: CDR1 MGHDK, CDR2 SYGVNS. The CDR3 is CASTRQGSYNEQFF. The CDR3 DNA is TGTGCCAGCACCAGACAGGGGTCCTACAATGAGCAGTTCTTC.

This clonotype appeared many times. The chain combines TRBV20-1 with TRBJ2-2; D is tentatively TRBD1 or TRBD2 (5 bases each). There are 15 residues in the CDR3. V was clipped by 0 bases and J by 7 bases, with 15 bases between them. Germline V gene sequence: CDR1 DFQATT, CDR2 SNEGSKA (reference sequence). CDR3 loop: CSARDGTRSNGELFF. The CDR3 bases are TGCAGTGCTAGAGACGGGACCCGGTCGAACGGGGAGCTGTTTTTT.

This chain joins TRBV18 and TRBJ2-5, with D perhaps matching TRBD2 (5 bases). Germline V CDR1 and CDR2: KGHSH, LQKENI. The germline V and J ends were trimmed by 3 bases and 2 bases, with 10 bases remaining between them. The CDR3 spans 14 residues. In DNA, the CDR3 is TGTGCCAGCTCACCTCCGAGAGGGCAAGAGACCCAGTACTTC. This translates into CASSPPRGQETQYF.

This clonotype occurred many times. A much larger clone is a single base away; this may be a read error. The chain uses TRBV12-3 or TRBV12-4 and TRBJ2-2; TRBD1 matches 8 bases. The CDR3 has 15 amino acids. The CDR3 sequence: CANSRQGTNTGELFF. CDR3 nucleotide sequence: TGTGCCAACAGTCGACAGGGGACGAACACCGGGGAGCTGTTTTTT.

This clonotype was detected ten times or more. The rearrangement links TRBV7-2 to TRBJ2-7, with D possibly matching TRBD1 (6 bases). V was clipped by 3 bases and J by 3 bases, with 15 bases between them. The germline V gene has CDR1 SGHTA and CDR2 FQGNSA. The CDR3 covers 15 residues. CDR3 nucleotide sequence: TGTGCCAGCAGCTTTTGGGACATGGGTGACTACGAGCAGTACTTC. Protein: CASSFWDMGDYEQYF.

This clonotype was found many times. The chain couples TRBV7-2 to TRBJ1-2, with a possible D match to TRBD1 (5 bases). CDR1 and CDR2 (germline): SGHTA, FQGNSA. The CDR3 runs 13 residues. V lost 5 bases and J lost 2, with 9 bases in between. The CDR3 sequence: CASSHDRNYGYTF. The CDR3 bases are TGTGCCAGCAGCCACGACAGAAACTATGGCTACACCTTC.

This clonotype was recorded many times. The chain uses TRBV4-1 and TRBJ2-5, with D tentatively TRBD2 (5 bases). Trimming shortened V by 3 bases and J by 5 bases, and 28 bases separated the two germline ends. Germline values: CDR1 MGHRA, CDR2 YSYEKL. This CDR3 spans 19 amino acids. CDR3 in amino acids: CASSHPGLGKGGETETQYF. The CDR3 DNA follows: TGCGCCAGCAGCCACCCGGGCTTAGGGAAGGGTGGGGAGACGGAGACCCAGTACTTC.

This clonotype has a handful of counts. CDR3 sequence reads: CSVAQGGSNQPQHF. CDR3 in DNA: TGCAGCGTCGCCCAGGGGGGGAGCAATCAGCCCCAGCATTTT. V is TRBV29-1 and J is TRBJ1-5, with 7 bases identical to TRBD1. Germline CDR1 is SQVTM and CDR2 is ANQGSEA. This CDR3 contains 14 residues. J gave up 1 base and V 6 bases, and 6 bases lay outside the gene matches. Drawing the rest from reference TRBV29-1 and TRBJ1-5, the complete variable domain is SAVISQKPSRDICQRGTSLTIQCQVDSQVTMMFWYRQQPGQSLTLIATANQGSEATYESGFVIDKFPISRPNLTFSTLTVSNMSPEDSSIYLCSVAQGGSNQPQHFGDGTRLSIL.

This clonotype was seen repeatedly, ten times or more. The CDR3 here is CASSPLAKTQYF. The CDR3 bases are TGTGCCAGCAGTCCCTTAGCGAAGACCCAGTACTTC. The chain links TRBV12-3 or TRBV12-4 to TRBJ2-5; maybe TRBD2 (5 bases). CDR3 size: 12 residues. V was pared by 5 bases and J by 6 bases, with 10 bases between.

This chain joins TRBV6-2 or TRBV6-3 and TRBJ2-7; TRBD2 might be the D (6 bases). V dropped 5 bases and J dropped 2 bases, with 16 bases sitting between them. Per germline, CDR1 MNHEY and CDR2 SVGEGT. The CDR3 is 15 amino acids. The CDR3 is CASSPVGQRAYEQYF. The CDR3 DNA reads TGTGCCAGCAGTCCCGTCGGGCAGCGGGCCTACGAGCAGTACTTC.

This clonotype was seen many times. The J gene is TRBJ1-1, the V gene TRBV5-1, with D possibly being TRBD1 (5 bases). Germline V CDR1 and CDR2: SGHRS, YFSETQ. The V end lost 1 base, the J end lost 0 bases, and 10 bases lay between the germline ends. CDR3 length: 15 residues. The CDR3 loop is CASSLWGGMNTEAFF. As DNA, the CDR3 is TGCGCCAGCAGCTTGTGGGGGGGGATGAACACTGAAGCTTTCTTT.

This clonotype was detected many times. The chain employs TRBV4-3 and TRBJ2-7, with 9 nucleotides matching TRBD1. This CDR3 is 16 amino acids long. CDR1 and CDR2 (germline): LGHNA, YSLEER. With V trimmed by 0 bases and J by 1 base, 4 bases remained unmatched. Written as DNA, the CDR3 is TGCGCCAGCAGCCAAGATTTCGGGACAGGGTCCTACGAGCAGTACTTC. Protein product: CASSQDFGTGSYEQYF.

This clonotype was observed many times. The chain combines TRBV7-2 with TRBJ2-3, with unresolved D. The germline V gene encodes CDR1 SGHTA and CDR2 FQGNSA. The CDR3 length is 15 residues. Trimming cost V 1 base and J 4 bases, with 12 bases left between them. In nucleotides, the CDR3 is TGTGCCAGCAGCTTAGGGGGTAGAGTGGCAGATACGCAGTATTTT. Translation gives CASSLGGRVADTQYF.

Ten or more counts support this clonotype. The V and J genes are TRBV7-9 and TRBJ1-2, with a tentative D call TRBD1 (6 bases). The CDR3 consists of 15 residues. Germline CDR1 SEHNR, CDR2 FQNEAQ (reference sequence). V shed 5 bases and J shed 1 base, with 14 bases lying between them. The CDR3 DNA sequence: TGTGCCAGCAGCAACCAGGGGCGCAATAACTATGGCTACACCTTC. It is translated as CASSNQGRNNYGYTF.

This clonotype was observed at least ten times. This sequence joins TRBV5-1 and TRBJ2-2; possibly TRBD1 for D (6 bases). Trimming took 4 bases from V and 5 from J, leaving 12 bases between them. Germline V gives CDR1 SGHRS, CDR2 YFSETQ. The CDR3 runs to 14 residues. CDR3 sequence reads: CASSPTDRTGELFF. CDR3 in DNA: TGCGCCAGCAGCCCAACCGACAGGACCGGGGAGCTGTTTTTT.